These T cell receptor beta chains were read from a single sample in a study of blood T cell repertoires in COVID-19. Some clones are missing from TCRdb's copy, which holds only in-frame ones; the method was immunoSEQ multiplex PCR. Among 250,000 or so clones listed, 84% were seen once. The sample taken for sequencing was peripheral blood. These receptors came from a middle-aged woman who had recovered from COVID-19. CDR3s include the opening cysteine and the closing phenylalanine or tryptophan. A D gene is named only where the DNA matches it firmly. Clone size is not always given. Where it is, it says once, few, many or a class for expanded clones.

d_call clone_size j_call v_call cdr3_aa cdr3_nt
TRBD1 . TRBJ1-5 TRBV30 CAWSALTGATQHF TGTGCCTGGAGTGCCCTGACAGGGGCAACCCAGCATTTT
TRBD2 . TRBJ2-3 TRBV7-9 CASSGAGGTDTQYF TGTGCCAGCAGCGGAGCGGGGGGCACAGATACGCAGTATTTT
. . TRBJ1-1 TRBV5-1 CASSYQGGSTEAFF TGCGCCAGCAGCTATCAGGGAGGTTCCACTGAAGCTTTCTTT
. . TRBJ1-1 TRBV6-1 CASSEYGSPGLGAFF TGTGCCAGCAGTGAATACGGCAGCCCAGGGTTGGGAGCTTTCTTT
TRBD1 . TRBJ1-1 TRBV5-1 CASSLTGGDTEAFF TGCGCCAGCAGCTTGACAGGGGGCGACACTGAAGCTTTCTTT
TRBD1 once TRBJ1-6 TRBV9 CASSTGQGGSYNSPLHF TGTGCCAGCAGCACCGGACAGGGCGGATCCTATAATTCACCCCTCCACTTT
. . TRBJ1-5 TRBV28 CASSPNRVRYQPQHF TGTGCCAGCAGCCCAAACAGGGTAAGATATCAGCCCCAGCATTTT
. . TRBJ1-1 TRBV19 CASSTPGLAEAFF TGTGCCAGTAGCACTCCGGGACTTGCTGAAGCTTTCTTT
. . TRBJ1-2 TRBV9 CASTVAARGGGGYTF TGTGCCAGCACCGTGGCTGCCCGGGGGGGAGGAGGCTACACCTTC
TRBD1 once TRBJ2-5 TRBV9 CASSRNRGRETQYF TGTGCCAGCAGCCGAAACAGGGGGAGAGAGACCCAGTACTTC
. . TRBJ1-3 TRBV7-9 CASSLDSPQGGNTIYF TGTGCCAGCAGCTTAGACAGTCCTCAGGGTGGAAACACCATATATTTT
TRBD1 . TRBJ1-2 TRBV28 CASSSLGQGAVGYTF TGTGCCAGCAGTTCTCTGGGACAGGGGGCGGTGGGCTACACCTTC
TRBD1 once TRBJ1-1 TRBV19 CASKRTGETEAFF TGTGCCAGTAAGCGGACAGGGGAGACTGAAGCTTTCTTT
TRBD1 . TRBJ1-1 TRBV4-1 CASSLTGGETEAFF TGCGCCAGCAGCTTGACAGGGGGCGAGACTGAAGCTTTCTTT
TRBD1 . TRBJ1-3 TRBV7-9 CASSLGGQFLNTIYF TGTGCCAGCAGCTTAGGGGGACAGTTTTTGAACACCATATATTTT
TRBD1 . TRBJ1-4 TRBV28 CASRPQGESEKLFF TGTGCCAGCAGACCACAGGGGGAATCTGAAAAACTGTTTTTT
. . TRBJ2-5 TRBV19 CASSIWGTGTQTQYF TGTGCCAGTAGTATATGGGGAACAGGGACGCAGACCCAGTACTTC
TRBD2 . TRBJ2-7 TRBV3-1/TRBV3-2 CASSQRGLAAYEQYF TGTGCCAGCAGCCAAAGAGGACTAGCGGCCTACGAGCAGTACTTC
. few TRBJ1-4 TRBV2 CASESKWTRNEKLFF TGTGCCAGCGAGTCGAAGTGGACAAGGAATGAAAAACTGTTTTTT
TRBD2 . TRBJ2-1 TRBV6-5 CASNPASGGVNEQFF TGTGCCAGCAACCCGGCTAGCGGGGGGGTCAATGAGCAGTTCTTC
TRBD1 . TRBJ2-5 TRBV7-3 CASSFGSTGQETQYF TGTGCCAGCAGCTTTGGTTCGACAGGGCAAGAGACCCAGTACTTC
TRBD1 . TRBJ1-2 TRBV4-2 CASSQEVGQGSGYTF TGTGCCAGCAGCCAAGAGGTAGGACAGGGTTCTGGCTACACCTTC
. . TRBJ1-2 TRBV2 CASSGQPGYTF TGTGCCAGCAGTGGACAGCCTGGCTACACCTTC
. . TRBJ2-1 TRBV6-5 CASSRHANNEQFF TGTGCCAGCAGTAGACACGCTAACAATGAGCAGTTCTTC
TRBD1 . TRBJ1-5 TRBV28 CASSPPGQGGGQPQHF TGTGCCAGCAGCCCTCCGGGACAGGGAGGGGGACAGCCCCAGCATTTT
. . TRBJ2-1 TRBV5-1 CASRGDRDNEQFF TGCGCCAGCAGGGGCGACAGAGACAATGAGCAGTTCTTC
. . TRBJ1-6 TRBV7-2 CASSFRRLRGSPLHF TGTGCCAGCAGCTTTCGCAGGCTGCGGGGTTCACCCCTCCACTTT
. . TRBJ2-1 TRBV15 CATSRDRGFSYNEQFF TGTGCCACCAGCAGAGATCGCGGGTTCTCCTACAATGAGCAGTTCTTC
TRBD2 . TRBJ2-1 TRBV12-3/TRBV12-4 CASSLGGGNEQFF TGTGCCAGCAGTTTAGGGGGGGGCAATGAGCAGTTCTTC
. . TRBJ2-2 TRBV7-9 CASSLVRGDTGELFF TGTGCCAGCAGCTTAGTTCGCGGGGACACCGGGGAGCTGTTTTTT
. few TRBJ1-6 TRBV7-9 CASSFSSVAGGSPLHF TGTGCCAGCAGCTTTAGTTCGGTGGCGGGCGGATCACCCCTCCACTTT
. . TRBJ2-5 TRBV10-1 CASSEGPGPGETQYF TGCGCCAGCAGTGAGGGTCCAGGCCCTGGCGAGACCCAGTACTTC
TRBD1 . TRBJ2-2 TRBV4-2 CASSQVGQGFGTGELFF TGTGCCAGCAGCCAAGTTGGACAGGGGTTTGGGACCGGGGAGCTGTTTTTT
TRBD2 . TRBJ2-1 TRBV3-1/TRBV3-2 CASSQLMGLAGSSYNEQFF TGTGCCAGCAGCCAACTTATGGGACTAGCGGGGAGCTCCTACAATGAGCAGTTCTTC
TRBD1 . TRBJ2-5 TRBV14 CASSQLQGAEETQYF TGTGCCAGCAGCCAACTCCAGGGGGCAGAGGAGACCCAGTACTTC
TRBD1 once TRBJ2-3 TRBV5-1 CASSRPVTGGTDTQYF TGCGCCAGCAGCCGTCCGGTGACAGGGGGCACAGATACGCAGTATTTT
. . TRBJ2-5 TRBV2 CASSDGGQETQYF TGTGCCAGCAGTGACGGGGGACAAGAGACCCAGTACTTC
TRBD1 once TRBJ2-2 TRBV5-1 CASSRQGDTGELFF TGCGCCAGCAGCAGACAGGGCGACACCGGGGAGCTGTTTTTT
. . TRBJ1-2 TRBV18 CASSSPGRADYGYTF TGTGCCAGCTCCTCTCCGGGCAGGGCGGACTATGGCTACACCTTC
. . TRBJ2-7 TRBV7-2 CASSLVYREEQYF TGTGCCAGCAGCTTAGTTTACAGGGAAGAGCAGTACTTC
TRBD1 . TRBJ2-7 TRBV28 CASSPPRTGDSYEQYF TGTGCCAGCAGTCCACCCCGGACAGGGGATTCCTACGAGCAGTACTTC
. . TRBJ2-1 TRBV30 CAWSVLGAAWFF TGTGCCTGGAGTGTATTAGGGGCGGCATGGTTCTTC
TRBD1 . TRBJ2-1 TRBV5-1 CASSLVDRGSYNEQFF TGCGCCAGCAGCTTGGTGGACAGGGGTTCCTACAATGAGCAGTTCTTC
. . TRBJ1-4 TRBV15 CATSRAGRTNEKLFF TGTGCCACCAGCAGAGCAGGGCGTACTAATGAAAAACTGTTTTTT
TRBD1 . TRBJ1-1 TRBV15 CATSRATGAEAFF TGTGCCACCAGCAGAGCAACAGGGGCCGAAGCTTTCTTT
. . TRBJ1-1 TRBV29-1 CSVVKTGSGGAFF TGCAGCGTCGTCAAAACAGGGTCGGGGGGAGCTTTCTTT
. . TRBJ1-1 TRBV9 CASSVTGNTEAFF TGTGCCAGCAGCGTAACAGGAAACACTGAAGCTTTCTTT
TRBD1 . TRBJ2-2 TRBV11-2 CASSSRTGSNTGELFF TGTGCCAGCAGCTCCCGGACAGGATCGAACACCGGGGAGCTGTTTTTT
TRBD1 . TRBJ1-5 TRBV28 CASNEGQLGNQPQHF TGTGCCAGCAACGAGGGACAGTTAGGCAATCAGCCCCAGCATTTT
TRBD1 . TRBJ1-5 TRBV19 CASRKRTGNQPQHF TGTGCCAGTAGGAAGCGGACAGGGAACCAGCCCCAGCATTTT
. . TRBJ1-6 TRBV7-9 CASSPEAGSPLHF TGTGCCAGCAGCCCGGAAGCGGGTTCACCCCTCCACTTT
. . TRBJ2-3 TRBV20-1 CSARRGDTQYF TGCAGTGCTAGAAGGGGAGATACGCAGTATTTT
. . TRBJ2-7 TRBV21-1 CASNDQDYEQYF TGTGCCAGCAATGACCAGGACTACGAGCAGTACTTC
. . TRBJ1-5 TRBV7-8 CASSSKLGDNQPQHF TGTGCCAGCAGTTCGAAGCTAGGGGACAATCAGCCCCAGCATTTT
. . TRBJ2-1 TRBV7-9 CASSLDYSYNEQFF TGTGCCAGCAGCTTAGATTACTCCTACAATGAGCAGTTCTTC
TRBD2 . TRBJ2-1 TRBV28 CASSPLAGGSDEQFF TGTGCCAGCAGTCCACTAGCGGGGGGGAGTGATGAGCAGTTCTTC
TRBD2 . TRBJ2-5 TRBV6-6 CASSYGRRGETQYF TGTGCCAGCAGTTACGGCAGGCGGGGGGAGACCCAGTACTTC
. . TRBJ1-3 TRBV2 CASDGLTGNTIYF TGTGCCAGCGACGGACTCACTGGAAACACCATATATTTT
. few TRBJ1-5 TRBV28 CASSPWGGNQPQHF TGTGCCAGCAGCCCCTGGGGAGGGAATCAGCCCCAGCATTTT
. . TRBJ2-1 TRBV2 CASFQFRDNRANEQFF TGTGCCAGCTTTCAATTCCGGGACAACAGGGCAAATGAGCAGTTCTTC